This section outlines one TCR beta chain sequence together with its context. Antigen unknown. This entry belongs to a study of identical twins. Broader study findings: Partly confounded zero-insertion analyses could result from invariant MAIT and iNKT cells. Cord blood beta clonotypes that were abundant carried fewer insertions, and memory repertoires showed no such trend. There was an excess of low generation probability in the out-of-frame alpha sequences that twins shared.

A universal primer site came from template switching; cDNA carried unique molecular identifiers. A single record per CDR3 protein comes from TCRdb applying MiXCR to the 5' RACE reads. Altogether 1.5 million or so distinct CDR3 sequences are present, less than 40% being singletons, with the ten largest covering 0.25% to 0.3%. Material for sequencing was cord blood. This receptor was obtained from a newborn girl in good health.

CDR3 bases: TGTGCCAGCTCATCCTACAAGACAGGGTCGTACGAGCAGTACTTC. Translating gives CASSSYKTGSYEQYF. The chain carries TRBV18 and TRBJ2-4; 7 nucleotides align to TRBD1. The J call is in doubt because the DNA end fits TRBJ2-7 better. This CDR3 comprises 15 residues. Germline V gene sequence: CDR1 KGHSH, CDR2 LQKENI.